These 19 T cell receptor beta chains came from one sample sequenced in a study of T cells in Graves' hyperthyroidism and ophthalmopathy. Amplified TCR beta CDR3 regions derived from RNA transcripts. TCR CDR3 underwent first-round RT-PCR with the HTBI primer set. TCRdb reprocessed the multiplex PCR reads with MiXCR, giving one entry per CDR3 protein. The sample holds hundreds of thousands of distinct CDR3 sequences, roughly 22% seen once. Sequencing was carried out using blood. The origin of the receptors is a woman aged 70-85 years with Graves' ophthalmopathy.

The CDR3 DNA is TGTGCCAGTAGTATACCCACCTCTCAGTGGGAGCAGTTCTTC. Protein: CASSIPTSQWEQFF. This chain links TRBV19 with TRBJ2-1, with no clear D. Germline V gene data show CDR1 as LNHDA and CDR2 as SQIVND (reference sequence). The CDR3 is 14 residues long. With 2 bases removed from V and 10 bases from J, the gap between germline ends came to 15 bases. Together with reference TRBV19 and TRBJ2-1, the CDR3 gives the full variable domain: DGGITQSPKYLFRKEGQNVTLSCEQNLNHDAMYWYRQDPGQGLRLIYYSQIVNDFQKGDIAEGYSVSREKKESFPLTVTSAQKNPTAFYLCASSIPTSQWEQFFGPGTRLTVL.

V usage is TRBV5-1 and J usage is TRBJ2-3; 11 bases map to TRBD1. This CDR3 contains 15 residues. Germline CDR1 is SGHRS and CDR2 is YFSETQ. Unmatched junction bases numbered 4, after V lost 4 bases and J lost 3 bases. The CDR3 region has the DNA TGCGCCAGCAGCCAGGACAGGGGGCGAACAGATACGCAGTATTTT. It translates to CASSQDRGRTDTQYF.

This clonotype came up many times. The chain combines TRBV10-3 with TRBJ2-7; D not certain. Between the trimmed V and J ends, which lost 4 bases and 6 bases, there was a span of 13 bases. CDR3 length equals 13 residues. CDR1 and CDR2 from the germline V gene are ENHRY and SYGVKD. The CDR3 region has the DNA TGTGCCATCAGTGGAGGCAGAGACCTCGAGCAGTACTTC. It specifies CAISGGRDLEQYF.

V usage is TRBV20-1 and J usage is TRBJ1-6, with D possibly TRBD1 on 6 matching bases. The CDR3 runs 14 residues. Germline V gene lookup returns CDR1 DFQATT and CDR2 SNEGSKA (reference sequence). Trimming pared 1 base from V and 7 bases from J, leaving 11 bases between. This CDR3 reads CSARAGATNSPLHF. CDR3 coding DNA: TGCAGTGCTAGAGCGGGGGCCACCAATTCACCCCTCCACTTT.

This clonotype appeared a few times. CDR3 sequence reads: CASSPALLGGGQETQYF. The CDR3 DNA sequence: TGTGCCAGCAGCCCAGCCCTACTAGGAGGAGGGCAAGAGACCCAGTACTTC. The chain joins TRBV5-4 to TRBJ2-5, with TRBD2 as a possible D gene (6 bases). Germline CDR1 is SGHNT and CDR2 is YYREEE (reference sequence). V lost 4 bases and J 2 bases, leaving 21 bases between the germline ends. The CDR3 totals 17 residues.

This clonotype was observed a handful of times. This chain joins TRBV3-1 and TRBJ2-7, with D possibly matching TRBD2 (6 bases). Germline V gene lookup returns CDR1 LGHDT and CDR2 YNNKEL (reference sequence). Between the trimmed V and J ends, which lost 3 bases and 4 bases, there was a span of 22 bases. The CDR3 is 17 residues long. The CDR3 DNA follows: TGTGCCAGCAGCCATGGAAACGGGCTTGTTGCGGGGTACGAGCAGTACTTC. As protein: CASSHGNGLVAGYEQYF.

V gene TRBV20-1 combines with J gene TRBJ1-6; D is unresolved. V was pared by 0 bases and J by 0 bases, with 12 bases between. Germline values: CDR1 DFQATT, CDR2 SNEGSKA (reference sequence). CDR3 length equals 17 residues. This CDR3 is CSARDQARSSYNSPLHF. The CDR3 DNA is TGCAGTGCTAGAGATCAGGCCCGGAGCTCCTATAATTCACCCCTCCACTTT.

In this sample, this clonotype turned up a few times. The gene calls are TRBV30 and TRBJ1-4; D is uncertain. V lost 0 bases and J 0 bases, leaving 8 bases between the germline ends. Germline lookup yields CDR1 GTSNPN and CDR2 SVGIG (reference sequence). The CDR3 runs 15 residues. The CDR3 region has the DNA TGTGCCTGGAGTGTATTCCGAGCAACTAATGAAAAACTGTTTTTT. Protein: CAWSVFRATNEKLFF.

CDR3 in amino acids: CASSKRVLSSPLHF. DNA for the CDR3: TGTGCCAGCAGTAAAAGGGTCTTATCCTCACCCCTCCACTTT. The V gene is TRBV6-1, the J gene TRBJ1-6; D is unclear. This CDR3 region has 14 residues. Germline CDR1 is MNHNS and CDR2 is SASEGT. Trimming took off 5 bases at V and 10 bases at J, with 15 bases between the two ends.

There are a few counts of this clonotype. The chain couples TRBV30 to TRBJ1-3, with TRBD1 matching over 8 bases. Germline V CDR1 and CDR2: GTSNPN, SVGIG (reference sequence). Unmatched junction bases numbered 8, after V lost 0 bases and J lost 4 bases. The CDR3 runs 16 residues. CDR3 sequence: CAWSVSRGHYGNTIYF. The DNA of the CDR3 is TGTGCCTGGAGTGTAAGCAGGGGGCACTACGGAAACACCATATATTTT.

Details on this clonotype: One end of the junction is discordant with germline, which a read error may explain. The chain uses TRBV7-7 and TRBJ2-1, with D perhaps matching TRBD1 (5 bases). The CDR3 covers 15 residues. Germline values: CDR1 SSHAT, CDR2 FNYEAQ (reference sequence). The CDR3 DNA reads TGTGCTAGCAGCCGAGACAGAATACTTTACAATGAGCAGTTCTTC. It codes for CASSRDRILYNEQFF.

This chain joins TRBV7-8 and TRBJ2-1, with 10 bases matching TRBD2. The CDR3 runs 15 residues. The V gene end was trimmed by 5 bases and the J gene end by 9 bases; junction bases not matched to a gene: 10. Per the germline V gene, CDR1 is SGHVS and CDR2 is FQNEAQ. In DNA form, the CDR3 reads TGTGCCAGCAGCCCTTTCAGCGGGAGGGCCACTGAGCAGTTCTTC. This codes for CASSPFSGRATEQFF.

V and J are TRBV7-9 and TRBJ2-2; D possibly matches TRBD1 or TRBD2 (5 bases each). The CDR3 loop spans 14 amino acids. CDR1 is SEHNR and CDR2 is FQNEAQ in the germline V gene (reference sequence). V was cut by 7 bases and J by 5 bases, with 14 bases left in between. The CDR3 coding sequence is TGTGCCAGCAACCCCCCCGGGACGACCGGGGAGCTGTTTTTT. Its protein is CASNPPGTTGELFF.

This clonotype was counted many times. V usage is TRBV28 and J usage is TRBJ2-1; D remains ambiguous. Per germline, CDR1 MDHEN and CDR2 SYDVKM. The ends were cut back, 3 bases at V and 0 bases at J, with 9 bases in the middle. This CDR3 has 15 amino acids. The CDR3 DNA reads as TGTGCCAGCAGTTTGGCAACTACCTCCTACAATGAGCAGTTCTTC. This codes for CASSLATTSYNEQFF. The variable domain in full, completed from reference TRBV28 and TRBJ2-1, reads DVKVTQSSRYLVKRTGEKVFLECVQDMDHENMFWYRQDPGLGLRLIYFSYDVKMKEKGDIPEGYSVSREKKERFSLILESASTNQTSMYLCASSLATTSYNEQFFGPGTRLTVL.

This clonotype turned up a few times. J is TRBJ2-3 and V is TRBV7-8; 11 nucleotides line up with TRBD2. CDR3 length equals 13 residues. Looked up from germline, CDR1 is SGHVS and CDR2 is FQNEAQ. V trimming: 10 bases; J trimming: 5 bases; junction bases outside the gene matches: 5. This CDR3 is CAISGRAVDTQYF. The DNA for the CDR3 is TGTGCCATTAGCGGGAGGGCCGTAGATACGCAGTATTTT.

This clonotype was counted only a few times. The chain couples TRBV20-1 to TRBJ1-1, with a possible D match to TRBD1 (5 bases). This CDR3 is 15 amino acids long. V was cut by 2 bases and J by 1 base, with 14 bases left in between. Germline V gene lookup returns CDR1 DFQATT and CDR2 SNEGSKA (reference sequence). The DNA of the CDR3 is TGCAGTGCTAGAACTCAGGGTAGGAGGAACACTGAAGCTTTCTTT. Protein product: CSARTQGRRNTEAFF.

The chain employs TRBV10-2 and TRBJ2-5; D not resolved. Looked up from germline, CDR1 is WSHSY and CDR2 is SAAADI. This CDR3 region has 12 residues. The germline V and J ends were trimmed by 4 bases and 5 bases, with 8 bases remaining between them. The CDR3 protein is CASSVLWETQYF. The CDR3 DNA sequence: TGCGCCAGCAGTGTATTATGGGAGACCCAGTACTTC.

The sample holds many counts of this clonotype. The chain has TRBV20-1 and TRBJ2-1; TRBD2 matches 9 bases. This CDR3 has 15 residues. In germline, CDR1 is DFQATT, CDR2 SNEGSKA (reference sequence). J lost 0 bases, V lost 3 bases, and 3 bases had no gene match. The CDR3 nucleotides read TGCAGTGCTAGGATTAGCGGGAGCTCCTACAATGAGCAGTTCTTC. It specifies CSARISGSSYNEQFF.

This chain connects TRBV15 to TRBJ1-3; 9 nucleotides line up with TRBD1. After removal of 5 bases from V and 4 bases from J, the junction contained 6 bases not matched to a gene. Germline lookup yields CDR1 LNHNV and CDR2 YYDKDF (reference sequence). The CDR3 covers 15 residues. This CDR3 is CATSRDRGSGNTIYF. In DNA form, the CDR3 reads TGTGCCACCAGCCGTGACAGGGGGTCAGGAAACACCATATATTTT.